This T cell receptor (beta chain) stems from a study of blood T cell repertoires in COVID-19. About the research overall: Italy, Spain and the United States were the sources of the convalescent and acute COVID-19 samples.

This CDR3 region has 14 residues. Germline CDR1 and CDR2: SNHLY and FYNNEI. The J segment lost 7 bases and the V segment lost 8 bases, leaving 12 bases of the junction unmatched. Clones were read by immunoSEQ multiplex PCR, and TCRdb kept only the in-frame ones, dropping some. The sample holds about 400,000 clones, about 85% seen once. Cohorts were assigned according to the clinical history that participants reported. The source is a woman aged 18-30 years with acute COVID-19. The material sequenced was PBMCs or T cells enriched from blood (not recorded which). The chain joins TRBV2 to TRBJ1-2; 8 bases are a match to TRBD1. This CDR3 is CASPPSDRAPGYTF. The CDR3 DNA is TGTGCCAGCCCCCCCTCGGACAGGGCCCCTGGCTACACCTTC.